A single T cell receptor beta chain is shown here with its context. The data originate from a study of T cell responses to AZD1222 COVID-19 vaccine. The repertoire was sequenced with immunoSEQ multiplex PCR; TCRdb's copy has only in-frame clones and lacks some. The sample holds some 190,000 clones, about 91% seen once. Trimming cost V 4 bases and J 4 bases; bases outside gene matches: 9. The CDR3 extends over 15 amino acids. CDR1 PRHDT and CDR2 FYEKMQ come from the germline V gene (reference sequence). Sequenced material: peripheral blood, taken on day 0 of AZD1222 vaccination. The chain has TRBV13 and TRBJ1-1; 7 bases agree with TRBD1. The source is an adult in good health. CDR3 sequence (DNA): TGTGCCAGCAGCTCTATACAGGGGTCGGGCACTGAAGCTTTCTTT. Protein sequence: CASSSIQGSGTEAFF.